Listed below are T cell receptor beta chains from one sample, sequenced in a study of T cells in Graves' hyperthyroidism and ophthalmopathy. TCRdb passed the multiplex PCR reads through MiXCR, listing each CDR3 protein once. The table lists about 590,000 distinct CDR3 sequences, over 12% of them singletons, with approximately 6.4% in the top ten. The sequenced material came from blood. The receptors were gathered from a woman aged 18-29 years with Graves' ophthalmopathy. Each CDR3 is given with its conserved first and last residue. A D gene is named only where the DNA matches it firmly. Rows give clone size only sometimes, using once, few, many, or a class for an expanded clone.

>NA|TRBD2|TRBV27|TRBJ2-7
CASSFGGRALGQYF
TGTGCCAGCAGTTTTGGCGGGAGGGCCCTTGGGCAGTACTTC
>NA|TRBD2|TRBV6-5|TRBJ2-7
CASSYSGLAGVKNEQYF
TGTGCCAGCAGTTACTCGGGACTAGCGGGAGTTAAGAACGAGCAGTACTTC
>many|NA|TRBV7-8|TRBJ2-5
CASSPDMGVQETQYF
TGTGCCAGCAGCCCAGATATGGGGGTTCAAGAGACCCAGTACTTC
>many|NA|TRBV28|TRBJ2-3
CASRLGGGTDTQYF
TGTGCCAGCAGACTCGGGGGTGGAACAGATACGCAGTATTTT
>many|NA|TRBV12-3/TRBV12-4|TRBJ1-1
CASSFSYGTQGNTEAFF
TGTGCCAGCAGTTTCTCCTACGGCACACAGGGGAACACTGAAGCTTTCTTT
>many|TRBD2|TRBV7-2|TRBJ2-7
CASSSPGLAGVGEQYF
TGTGCCAGCAGCTCCCCGGGACTAGCGGGAGTAGGCGAGCAGTACTTC
>NA|NA|TRBV29-1|TRBJ1-1
CSVKPGGGSEAFF
TGCAGCGTTAAACCCGGGGGGGGGTCTGAAGCTTTCTTT
>many|TRBD1|TRBV30|TRBJ2-2
CAGIQGARTGELFF
TGTGCCGGTATACAGGGGGCGCGGACCGGGGAGCTGTTTTTT
>NA|NA|TRBV29-1|TRBJ1-2
CSVSLDYGYTF
TGCAGCGTTTCCTTGGACTATGGCTACACCTTC
>NA|TRBD2|TRBV4-3|TRBJ2-4
CASSQEGLAGGWNIQYF
TGCGCCAGCAGCCAAGAGGGACTAGCGGGAGGCTGGAACATTCAGTACTTC
>many|NA|TRBV12-3/TRBV12-4|TRBJ2-3
CASSMGRVIPGDTQYF
TGTGCCAGCAGTATGGGCCGAGTTATACCGGGAGATACGCAGTATTTT
>many|NA|TRBV6-6|TRBJ1-2
CASSYSIWGDGREGGYTF
TGTGCCAGCAGTTACTCGATTTGGGGGGATGGAAGGGAAGGGGGCTACACCTTC
>NA|TRBD2|TRBV7-9|TRBJ2-6
CASSLVAGAGANVLTF
TGTGCCAGCAGCTTAGTAGCGGGGGCTGGGGCCAACGTCCTGACTTTC
>NA|TRBD2|TRBV20-1|TRBJ2-3
CSALGTGTTSDTDTQYF
TGCAGTGCTCTGGGCACCGGGACTACGAGTGACACAGATACGCAGTATTTT
>few|NA|TRBV4-2|TRBJ2-7
CASSQAPGQKQYF
TGTGCCAGCAGCCAAGCTCCGGGACAAAAGCAGTACTTC
>NA|NA|TRBV11-3|TRBJ2-7
CASSLRSSGRGPTYEQYF
TGTGCCAGCAGCTTGCGAAGTTCGGGCAGGGGACCAACCTACGAGCAGTACTTC
>many|TRBD1|TRBV7-9|TRBJ2-7
CASSSTGQGIYEQYF
TGTGCCAGCAGCTCCACGGGACAGGGCATTTACGAGCAGTACTTC
>many|NA|TRBV30|TRBJ1-2
CAWSVTNYGYTF
TGTGCCTGGAGTGTCACTAACTATGGCTACACCTTC
>many|NA|TRBV7-2|TRBJ1-5
CASSLSGPWRQNQPQHF
TGTGCCAGCAGCTTATCGGGTCCGTGGCGGCAAAATCAGCCCCAGCATTTT
>many|TRBD1|TRBV12-3/TRBV12-4|TRBJ2-7
CASSLQGVHEQYF
TGTGCCAGCAGTCTACAGGGGGTCCACGAGCAGTACTTC
>few|TRBD2|TRBV7-2|TRBJ2-3
CASSYPPTSGPEGTDTQYF
TGTGCCAGCAGCTACCCCCCGACTAGCGGCCCAGAAGGCACAGATACGCAGTATTTT
>NA|NA|TRBV5-1|TRBJ2-1
CASSLELREAGEQFF
TGCGCCAGCAGCTTGGAACTCAGGGAGGCCGGTGAGCAGTTCTTC
>few|TRBD2|TRBV4-3|TRBJ2-1
CASRSSGREGEQFF
TGCGCCAGCAGGTCCAGCGGGAGGGAGGGTGAGCAGTTCTTC
>few|TRBD1|TRBV4-1|TRBJ1-1
CASSQGQGGTEAFF
TGCGCCAGCAGCCAAGGACAGGGGGGTACTGAAGCTTTCTTT
>few|TRBD2|TRBV6-1|TRBJ2-7
CASALAGDSYEQYF
TGTGCCAGCGCACTAGCGGGTGACTCCTACGAGCAGTACTTC
>many|TRBD1|TRBV6-5|TRBJ1-2
CASSYRGQGTGYTF
TGTGCCAGCAGTTACCGCGGACAGGGGACGGGCTACACCTTC
>many|NA|TRBV29-1|TRBJ2-1
CSVEDPRGDEQFF
TGCAGCGTTGAAGATCCGAGGGGGGATGAGCAGTTCTTC
>many|NA|TRBV7-8|TRBJ2-1
CASSRDPGQSLVNEQFF
TGTGCCAGCAGCCGAGACCCGGGGCAGTCCCTAGTGAATGAGCAGTTCTTC
>many|TRBD2|TRBV18|TRBJ2-3
CASSQGILASTDTQYF
TGTGCCAGCTCGCAAGGGATACTAGCGTCGACGGATACGCAGTATTTT
>NA|TRBD1|TRBV6-2/TRBV6-3|TRBJ1-2
CASSPEDRGGYTF
TGTGCCAGCAGCCCAGAGGACAGGGGCGGCTACACCTTC
>NA|NA|TRBV4-2|TRBJ2-2
CASSQDPTSNTGELFF
TGTGCCAGCAGCCAAGATCCCACGTCGAACACCGGGGAGCTGTTTTTT
>few|NA|TRBV5-8|TRBJ2-1
CASSLPQGISYNEQFF
TGTGCCAGCAGCTTGCCCCAGGGTATTTCCTACAATGAGCAGTTCTTC
>many|NA|TRBV28|TRBJ2-4
CASGSFRSRKNIQYF
TGTGCCAGCGGCAGTTTCCGGAGTCGGAAAAACATTCAGTACTTC
>NA|TRBD1|TRBV27|TRBJ1-5
CASSLFGFGQGASQPQHF
TGTGCCAGCAGTTTATTTGGATTCGGACAGGGGGCGAGCCAGCCCCAGCATTTT
>NA|TRBD2|TRBV18|TRBJ2-7
CASSPPGLATNSYEQYF
TGTGCCAGCTCACCACCGGGACTAGCCACTAACTCCTACGAGCAGTACTTC
>many|NA|TRBV27|TRBJ2-7
CASMPGVISYEQYF
TGTGCCAGCATGCCCGGGGTAATAAGCTACGAGCAGTACTTC